The source of this T cell receptor (beta chain) is a study of glioma-infiltrating T cells. General observations from the study: Tissue-blood divergence was below expectation in non-neoplastic patients, above in gliomas. Tissue and blood shared very few CDR3 sequences.

TCR alpha and beta CDR3 regions were amplified from RNA using iRepertoire nested multiplex PCR. TCRdb independently ran MiXCR on the multiplex PCR reads; one entry per CDR3 protein. The repertoire holds 85,000 to 110,000 distinct CDR3 sequences, with 29% as singletons. With respect to this clonotype: The antigen remains unidentified.

The source is a human donor with low-grade glioma or glioblastoma, undergoing nonglioma brain surgery, or in good health (not recorded which). Sequencing was carried out using glioma tissue, nonneoplastic brain tissue, or PBMCs (not recorded which).

The CDR3 loop reads CAWSVTGGGYTF. The CDR3 nucleotides read TGTGCCTGGAGTGTGACAGGTGGTGGCTACACCTTC. The gene calls are TRBV30 and TRBJ1-2; tentatively, D is TRBD1 (6 bases). Germline assignment: CDR1 GTSNPN and CDR2 SVGIG (reference sequence). This CDR3 region has 12 residues. V shed 0 bases and J shed 7 bases, with 9 bases lying between them.